This T cell receptor beta chain was recorded in a study of T cell changes during pregnancy in multiple sclerosis. The germline gives CDR1 SGHDT, CDR2 YYEEEE. Trimming shortened V by 0 bases and J by 3 bases, and 11 bases separated the two germline ends. The CDR3 spans 15 residues. TCRdb's copy holds only in-frame clones and misses some; the assay was immunoSEQ multiplex PCR. The table records about 49,000 clones, 95% of them present only once. Specimen: CD8+ T cells from peripheral blood mononuclear cells, collected in the first trimester of pregnancy. This chain uses TRBV5-6 with TRBJ2-3, with D perhaps matching TRBD2 (6 bases). This clonotype was obtained from a female donor with multiple sclerosis, enrolled in a pregnancy study. DNA for the CDR3: TGTGCCAGCAGCTTGGAATCGGGAGAAACAGATACGCAGTATTTT. Amino acid sequence: CASSLESGETDTQYF.